The 15 T cell receptor beta chains given below trace back to one sample, sequenced in a study of cytotoxic CD8 clonotypes in ibrutinib-treated CLL. Only in-frame clones appear in the TCRdb table, and some are missing; sequencing was by immunoSEQ multiplex PCR. The sample has roughly 180,000 clones, about two thirds seen once; the top ten hold 13%. Sequenced here: PBMCs, sampled after 24 months of ibrutinib treatment. These receptors were taken from a human donor with chronic lymphocytic leukemia.

This clone occurred many times. The J gene is TRBJ1-2, the V gene TRBV29-1; the D is unclear. This CDR3 has 12 residues. V lost 7 bases to trimming and J lost 4 bases, with 13 bases between them. The germline CDR1 and CDR2 sequences are SQVTM and ANQGSEA. The CDR3 bases are TGCAGCGCTAGCGAGGGCTTCTATGGCTACACCTTC. Amino acids: CSASEGFYGYTF.

V is TRBV9 and J is TRBJ2-7, with D tentatively TRBD2 (6 bases). The germline V and J ends were trimmed by 4 bases and 4 bases, with 18 bases remaining between them. CDR1 is SGDLS, CDR2 YYNGEE, per germline. The CDR3 has 15 residues. The chain's CDR3 is CASSPRSGVSYEQYF. The CDR3 DNA sequence: TGTGCCAGCAGCCCTAGATCGGGAGTATCGTACGAGCAGTACTTC.

V gene TRBV30 combines with J gene TRBJ1-4; D remains ambiguous. The V end lost 2 bases, the J end lost 8 bases, and 15 bases lay between the germline ends. Per the germline V gene, CDR1 is GTSNPN and CDR2 is SVGIG (reference sequence). CDR3 size: 14 residues. In DNA form, the CDR3 reads TGTGCCTGGAGTTCCCGGGCCGTAAGGGAAAAACTGTTTTTT. Translating gives CAWSSRAVREKLFF.

The gene calls are TRBV7-9 and TRBJ2-1; 7 bases map to TRBD1. The CDR3 extends over 16 amino acids. Germline CDR1 reads SEHNR; CDR2 reads FQNEAQ (reference sequence). V dropped 5 bases and J dropped 4; count of bases not matched to a gene: 11. The CDR3 sequence is CASSPPQGHGYNEQFF. The CDR3 DNA sequence: TGTGCCAGCAGCCCCCCACAGGGGCATGGATACAATGAGCAGTTCTTC.

The chain couples TRBV19 to TRBJ2-3; D is ambiguous. Trimming shortened V by 2 bases and J by 5 bases, and 20 bases separated the two germline ends. The CDR3 covers 17 residues. In germline, CDR1 is LNHDA, CDR2 SQIVND (reference sequence). The CDR3 protein is CASSISGVPVLRDTQYF. DNA for the CDR3: TGTGCCAGTAGTATATCGGGCGTACCAGTTCTTAGAGATACGCAGTATTTT.

This chain's CDR3 is CSASYGVAFF. CDR3 nucleotide sequence: TGCAGTGCTAGCTACGGTGTAGCTTTCTTT. The genes are TRBV20-1 and TRBJ1-1; D remains unclear. This CDR3 contains 10 residues. Trimming stripped 3 bases from V and 10 bases from J, with 9 bases between. Germline V CDR1 and CDR2: DFQATT, SNEGSKA (reference sequence).

The rearrangement links TRBV9 to TRBJ2-7, with TRBD2 identical over 13 bases. In germline, CDR1 is SGDLS, CDR2 YYNGEE. CDR3 size: 15 residues. V shed 0 bases, J shed 5 bases, and the junction held 2 bases outside the gene matches. The CDR3 sequence: CASSVVGLAGDEQYF. Written as DNA, the CDR3 is TGTGCCAGCAGCGTAGTTGGACTAGCGGGAGACGAGCAGTACTTC. The whole variable domain, filled in from reference TRBV9 and TRBJ2-7, reads DSGVTQTPKHLITATGQRVTLRCSPRSGDLSVYWYQQSLDQGLQFLIQYYNGEERAKGNILERFSAQQFPDLHSELNLSSLELGDSALYFCASSVVGLAGDEQYFGPGTRLTVT.

The chain couples TRBV11-3 to TRBJ2-5, with 13 bases identical to TRBD2. Germline V gene data show CDR1 as SGHNT and CDR2 as YENEEA. V lost 2 bases, J lost 5 bases, and 8 bases stayed unmatched. The CDR3 consists of 17 residues. The CDR3 protein is CASSLTGGLAGVETQYF. In nucleotides, the CDR3 is TGTGCCAGCAGCTTAACCGGCGGACTAGCGGGAGTGGAGACCCAGTACTTC. Variable domain in full (rest from reference TRBV11-3 and TRBJ2-5): EAGVVQSPRYKIIEKKQPVAFWCNPISGHNTLYWYLQNLGQGPELLIRYENEEAVDDSQLPKDRFSAERLKGVDSTLKIQPAELGDSAVYLCASSLTGGLAGVETQYFGPGTRLLVL.

The sample holds one count of this clone. The V call is TRBV29-1, the J call TRBJ2-6, with 10 bases that match TRBD2. The V gene's germline CDR1 is SQVTM and CDR2 ANQGSEA. J gave up 2 bases and V 2 bases, and 6 bases lay outside the gene matches. The CDR3 runs 17 residues. CDR3 nucleotide sequence: TGCAGCGTTGAATTGTCTAGCGGGAGAACTGGGGCCAACGTCCTGACTTTC. This codes for CSVELSSGRTGANVLTF.

A few counts support this clone. The V and J genes are TRBV7-3 and TRBJ2-5, with D possibly matching TRBD2 (5 bases). The CDR3 extends over 15 amino acids. The V gene's germline CDR1 is SGHTA and CDR2 FQGTGA. Trimming left V 1 base short and J 5 bases short, with 14 bases between. CDR3 DNA sequence: TGTGCCAGCAGCTTAAAGGCAGGCCCGGGGGAGACCCAGTACTTC. Protein product: CASSLKAGPGETQYF.

In its sample, this clone was seen a few times. This chain uses TRBV7-9 with TRBJ2-2, with D possibly matching TRBD1 (6 bases). CDR1 and CDR2 from the germline V gene are SEHNR and FQNEAQ (reference sequence). There are 13 residues in the CDR3. V gave up 4 bases and J gave up 5 bases, with 8 bases separating them. This CDR3 reads CASSYRVTGELFF. As DNA, the CDR3 is TGTGCCAGCAGCTACAGGGTTACCGGGGAGCTGTTTTTT.

V usage is TRBV18 and J usage is TRBJ2-3; 7 bases fit TRBD2. The CDR3 length is 17 residues. CDR1 is KGHSH and CDR2 is LQKENI in the germline V gene. J was trimmed by 1 base and V by 6 bases; bases with no gene match: 13. The CDR3 DNA reads as TGTGCCAGCTCCCAAGGAATGGTAACTAGCGGCACAGATACGCAGTATTTT. Translating gives CASSQGMVTSGTDTQYF.

This clone was picked up one time. J is TRBJ2-1 and V is TRBV6-4; D not certain. The length of the CDR3 is 15 residues. Between the trimmed V and J ends, which lost 3 bases and 0 bases, there was a span of 9 bases. The germline V gene has CDR1 MRHNA and CDR2 SNTAGT. The CDR3 DNA reads as TGTGCCAGCAGTGAGGCGCAAAGCTCCTACAATGAGCAGTTCTTC. Residues: CASSEAQSSYNEQFF.

The J gene is TRBJ2-3, the V gene TRBV4-3; tentative D call: TRBD2 (5 bases). CDR3 length: 13 amino acids. V was trimmed by 5 bases and J by 6 bases, leaving 12 bases between them. The V gene's germline CDR1 is LGHNA and CDR2 YSLEER. The CDR3 region is CASSDGVWDTQYF. CDR3 coding DNA: TGCGCCAGCAGCGACGGGGTTTGGGATACGCAGTATTTT.

V gene TRBV9 combines with J gene TRBJ1-1; TRBD1 matches 7 bases. Germline-derived CDR1 and CDR2 are SGDLS and YYNGEE. The CDR3 loop spans 15 amino acids. Unmatched junction bases numbered 7, after V lost 0 bases and J lost 5 bases. This CDR3 is CASSVGRGRKTEAFF. The CDR3 nucleotides are TGTGCCAGCAGCGTAGGAAGGGGGCGGAAAACTGAAGCTTTCTTT.